This TCR beta chain was documented in a study of T-cell memory formation after mild COVID-19. Trimming took 2 bases from V and 7 from J; bases not matched to a gene: 5. This CDR3 is built from 15 residues. CDR1 is MNHEY, CDR2 SVGEGT, per germline. Each CDR3 protein is one row after TCRdb ran MiXCR on the 5' RACE reads. The sample shows hundreds of thousands of distinct CDR3 sequences, roughly 22% of them seen only once. General observations from the study: Clones that got smaller from day 15 to 85 had even CD4/CD8, while clones growing later tipped toward CD4+.

About this clonotype itself: Its target is unknown.

V usage is TRBV6-2 or TRBV6-3 and J usage is TRBJ2-2; 9 nucleotides line up with TRBD2. What was sequenced was PBMCs or a T cell subset sorted from them (not recorded which). The clonotype comes from an adult woman who had mild COVID-19 (a few samples of this study predate the infection). Cell type and time point are not known. The CDR3 reads CASSYGTSRVGELFF. Here the CDR3 DNA reads TGTGCCAGCAGTTACGGGACTAGCAGGGTCGGGGAGCTGTTTTTT.